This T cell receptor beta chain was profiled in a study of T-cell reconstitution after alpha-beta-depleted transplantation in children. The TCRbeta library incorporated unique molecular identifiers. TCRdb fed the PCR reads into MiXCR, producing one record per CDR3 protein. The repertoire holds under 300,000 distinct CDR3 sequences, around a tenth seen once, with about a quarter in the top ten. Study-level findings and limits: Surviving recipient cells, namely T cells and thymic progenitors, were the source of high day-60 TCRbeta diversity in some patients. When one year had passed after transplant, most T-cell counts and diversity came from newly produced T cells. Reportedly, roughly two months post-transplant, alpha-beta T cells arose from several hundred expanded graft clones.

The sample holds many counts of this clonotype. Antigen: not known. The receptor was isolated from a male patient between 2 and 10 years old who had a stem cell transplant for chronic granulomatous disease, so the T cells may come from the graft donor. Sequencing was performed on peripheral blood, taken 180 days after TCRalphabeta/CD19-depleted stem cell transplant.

The CDR3 region is CASSYPGDRGLNTGELFF. The DNA for the CDR3 is TGTGCCAGCAGTTACCCTGGGGACAGGGGGCTGAACACCGGGGAGCTGTTTTTT. This chain connects TRBV6-2 or TRBV6-3 to TRBJ2-2; 12 bases line up with TRBD1. The length of the CDR3 is 18 residues. Germline CDR1 reads MNHEY; CDR2 reads SVGEGT. V lost 2 bases to trimming and J lost 1 base; unmatched junction nucleotides: 5.